Listed here is a single TCR beta chain. This CDR3 comprises 14 residues. Germline assignment: CDR1 MDHEN and CDR2 SYDVKM. Trimming took 5 bases from V and 5 from J; bases not matched to a gene: 7. These data come from a study of OX40 agonist ivuxolimab in advanced cancers. Data came from immunoSEQ multiplex PCR; TCRdb stores just in-frame clones and leaves some out. Among about 60,000 clones listed, around 92% were seen once. The sequencing here drew on CD4+ or CD8+ T cells sorted from blood, taken in a trial of the OX40 agonist ivuxolimab. This sequence joins TRBV28 and TRBJ2-5; 8 positions match TRBD1. This TCR came from an adult with an advanced solid tumor such as melanoma, head and neck, liver or kidney cancer. CDR3 DNA sequence: TGTGCCAGCAGTAGCAGGGGGCTTGGGGAGACCCAGTACTTC. Translation: CASSSRGLGETQYF.